Sequencing of this TCR beta chain was carried out in a study of blood T cell repertoires in COVID-19. Study information: Acute and convalescent COVID-19 samples came from the United States, Italy and Spain. Sample material is recorded as cDNA or gDNA derived from T cells, B-cell-depleted T cells, or PBMCs.

Germline CDR1 reads LGHDT; CDR2 reads YNNKEL (reference sequence). The CDR3 is made up of 12 amino acids. Trimming removed 8 bases from V and 4 bases from J; junction bases left unmatched: 4. Patients of the Seattle cohort, enrolled during active infection, were followed longitudinally. In the original processing: Reference gene primer amplification in the assay estimated nucleated cell counts. Measured with immunoSEQ multiplex PCR; TCRdb has only the in-frame clones, and not every one. V and J calls and clone size are as listed in that table; D and trimming were resolved from the DNA. This table has under 200,000 clones, about four fifths appearing once.

Input material: peripheral blood. This sequence joins TRBV3-1 (or the pseudogene TRBV3-2) and TRBJ1-2, with 7 bases matching TRBD1. This sequence originates from a woman in her fifties or sixties with COVID-19, enrolled during active disease. The CDR3 spells CASRAGGYGYTF. The CDR3 nucleotides read TGTGCCAGCCGAGCAGGGGGCTATGGCTACACCTTC.